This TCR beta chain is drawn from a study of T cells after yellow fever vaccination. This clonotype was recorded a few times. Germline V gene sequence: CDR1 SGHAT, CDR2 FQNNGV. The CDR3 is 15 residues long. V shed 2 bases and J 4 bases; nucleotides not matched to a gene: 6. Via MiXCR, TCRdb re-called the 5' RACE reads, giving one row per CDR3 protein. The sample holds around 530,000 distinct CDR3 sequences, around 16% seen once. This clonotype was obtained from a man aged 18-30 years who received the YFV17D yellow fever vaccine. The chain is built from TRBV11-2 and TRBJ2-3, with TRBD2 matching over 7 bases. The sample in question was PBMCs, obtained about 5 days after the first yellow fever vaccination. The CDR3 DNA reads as TGTGCCAGCAGCTTATTAAGCGGGGCATCAGATACGCAGTATTTT. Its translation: CASSLLSGASDTQYF.